These 14 T cell receptor beta chains originate from one sample sequenced in a study of TIL therapy for anti-PD-1-resistant metastatic lung cancer. Time point noted: pre-treatment sample, taken before nivolumab and TIL therapy. The immunoSEQ assay was v3. Here immunoSEQ multiplex PCR was the method, and the copy in TCRdb shows in-frame clones only, minus some. The sample contains under 70,000 clones, roughly 84% of which appear only once. The sample in question was blood, obtained at baseline. These TCRs come from a person aged 25 to 85 with non-small cell lung cancer.

The J gene is TRBJ2-1, the V gene TRBV5-1; D unresolved. Germline V gene sequence: CDR1 SGHRS, CDR2 YFSETQ. Trimming took 0 bases from V and 6 from J, leaving 16 bases between them. The CDR3 length is 16 residues. The DNA of the CDR3 is TGCGCCAGCAGCTTGGGATCTATGAGTACCTCCAATGAGCAGTTCTTC. Translation gives CASSLGSMSTSNEQFF.

The rearrangement links TRBV6-5 to TRBJ1-1, with D perhaps matching TRBD1 (6 bases). V was trimmed by 6 bases and J by 5 bases, leaving 13 bases between them. The length of the CDR3 is 13 residues. Looked up from germline, CDR1 is MNHEY and CDR2 is SVGAGI. The CDR3 reads CASRGPQGTEAFF. The CDR3 nucleotides read TGTGCCAGCAGGGGACCACAGGGAACTGAAGCTTTCTTT.

The chain employs TRBV27 and TRBJ2-1; D is unclear. There are 13 residues in the CDR3. CDR1 is MNHEY and CDR2 is SMNVEV in the germline V gene (reference sequence). V was clipped by 1 base and J by 6 bases, with 7 bases between them. The CDR3 DNA sequence: TGTGCCAGCAGTTTATACAGTATCAATGAGCAGTTCTTC. Amino acids: CASSLYSINEQFF.

The V call is TRBV24-1, the J call TRBJ2-3; the match to TRBD1 covers 8 bases. The CDR3 loop spans 17 amino acids. Germline CDR1 reads KGHDR; CDR2 reads SFDVKD. V dropped 0 bases and J dropped 6; count of bases not matched to a gene: 10. The CDR3 DNA reads TGTGCCACCAGTGATTTGCCCGGACAGGGCCGGGGGGATACGCAGTATTTT. Translation: CATSDLPGQGRGDTQYF.

This chain links TRBV1 with TRBJ2-7; the DNA was not compared with TRBD2, the D call given in the table. TRBV1 is marked as a pseudogene. CDR3 length: 16 amino acids. The CDR3: CTSSQDKTSVTYEQYF. As DNA, the CDR3 is TGCACCAGCAGCCAAGATAAGACTAGCGTGACCTACGAGCAGTACTTC.

This chain connects TRBV2 to TRBJ2-7; D possibly matches TRBD1 or TRBD2 (5 bases each). Germline CDR1 reads SNHLY; CDR2 reads FYNNEI. The V end lost 8 bases, the J end lost 2 bases, and 13 bases lay between the germline ends. The CDR3 is 13 amino acids. The DNA for the CDR3 is TGTGCCAGCCTATTGGGGGAACCCTACGAGCAGTACTTC. Translated: CASLLGEPYEQYF.

The rearrangement links TRBV7-9 to TRBJ1-5; weak D call: TRBD1 (5 bases). The CDR3 totals 14 residues. CDR1 and CDR2 (germline): SEHNR, FQNEAQ (reference sequence). The germline V and J ends were trimmed by 2 bases and 3 bases, with 8 bases remaining between them. The CDR3 region has the DNA TGTGCCAGCAGCTTATTGGGGGTCAATCAGCCCCAGCATTTT. It is translated as CASSLLGVNQPQHF.

This chain links TRBV5-6 with TRBJ1-1; D gene unclear. The V end lost 7 bases, the J end lost 8 bases, and 18 bases lay between the germline ends. This CDR3 region has 13 residues. CDR1 and CDR2 (germline): SGHDT, YYEEEE. CDR3 amino acids: CASSIGPSNEAFF. CDR3 DNA sequence: TGTGCCAGCTCGATCGGGCCCTCTAACGAAGCTTTCTTT.

This clone came up a few times. The chain combines TRBV9 with TRBJ2-7; D is uncertain. Trimming removed 1 base from V and 5 bases from J, with 13 bases in between. Germline V lookup: CDR1 SGDLS, CDR2 YYNGEE. This CDR3 contains 14 residues. As DNA, the CDR3 is TGTGCCAGCAGCGTAAGTCCCGGTAGGGACGAGCAGTACTTC. Protein sequence: CASSVSPGRDEQYF.

The rearrangement joins TRBV6-2 or TRBV6-3 to TRBJ1-5; D remains unclear. V was trimmed by 1 base and J by 0 bases, leaving 7 bases between them. This CDR3 spans 15 amino acids. Germline assignment: CDR1 MNHEY and CDR2 SVGEGT. The CDR3 is CASSYFKDSNQPQHF. The CDR3 DNA follows: TGTGCCAGCAGTTACTTCAAGGATAGCAATCAGCCCCAGCATTTT.

The chain employs TRBV2 and TRBJ1-1; D uncertain. Germline V gene data show CDR1 as SNHLY and CDR2 as FYNNEI. The CDR3 contains 13 residues. V lost 6 bases and J 6 bases, leaving 14 bases between the germline ends. CDR3 protein: CASRATTASEAFF. CDR3 DNA sequence: TGTGCCAGCAGGGCGACCACGGCTTCTGAAGCTTTCTTT.

The rearrangement links TRBV7-2 to TRBJ2-1; a weak D match, TRBD2 (5 bases). Germline CDR1 and CDR2: SGHTA and FQGNSA. V was pared by 5 bases and J by 6 bases, with 14 bases between. CDR3 length equals 14 residues. CDR3 nucleotide sequence: TGTGCCAGCAGCCTAAACGGGGTAGTCAATGAGCAGTTCTTC. Residues: CASSLNGVVNEQFF.

This chain links TRBV7-3 with TRBJ2-4; D may correspond to TRBD1 or TRBD2 (5 bases each). Deletions cut 0 bases from V and 5 bases from J, with 8 bases between. Germline V gives CDR1 SGHTA, CDR2 FQGTGA. This CDR3 has 14 amino acids. The CDR3 protein is CASSLTRDENIQYF. CDR3 DNA sequence: TGTGCCAGCAGCTTAACGAGGGACGAAAACATTCAGTACTTC.

V gene TRBV27 combines with J gene TRBJ1-1; TRBD1 is a possible D gene (5 bases). The CDR3 extends over 14 amino acids. Germline V gives CDR1 MNHEY, CDR2 SMNVEV (reference sequence). The CDR3: CVAVGAGGNTEAFF. CDR3 nucleotide sequence: TGTGTCGCCGTTGGGGCGGGTGGGAACACTGAAGCTTTCTTT.